This T cell receptor (beta chain) was sequenced for a study of CD8 T cells in ankylosing spondylitis. TCRdb called the 5' RACE reads again in MiXCR, with one record for every CDR3 protein. This table holds about 540,000 distinct CDR3 sequences, 9.5% to 15% found once. With regard to this clonotype: Its matching antigen is unknown.

General study points: Eight highly homologous variants formed a TCR beta motif that appeared characteristic of ankylosing spondylitis blood.

The V gene end was trimmed by 4 bases and the J gene end by 4 bases; junction bases not matched to a gene: 7. Germline CDR1 and CDR2: LGHDT and YNNKEL (reference sequence). The CDR3 has 16 amino acids. The TCR was taken from a male donor with ankylosing spondylitis. The sample consisted of blood, either unsorted or a sorted T cell fraction (not recorded which). The chain combines TRBV3-1 with TRBJ1-6, with 7 nucleotides matching TRBD1. The CDR3 loop reads CASSLGQIIYNSPLHF. The CDR3, as DNA: TGTGCCAGCAGCCTGGGACAGATCATTTATAATTCACCCCTCCACTTT.